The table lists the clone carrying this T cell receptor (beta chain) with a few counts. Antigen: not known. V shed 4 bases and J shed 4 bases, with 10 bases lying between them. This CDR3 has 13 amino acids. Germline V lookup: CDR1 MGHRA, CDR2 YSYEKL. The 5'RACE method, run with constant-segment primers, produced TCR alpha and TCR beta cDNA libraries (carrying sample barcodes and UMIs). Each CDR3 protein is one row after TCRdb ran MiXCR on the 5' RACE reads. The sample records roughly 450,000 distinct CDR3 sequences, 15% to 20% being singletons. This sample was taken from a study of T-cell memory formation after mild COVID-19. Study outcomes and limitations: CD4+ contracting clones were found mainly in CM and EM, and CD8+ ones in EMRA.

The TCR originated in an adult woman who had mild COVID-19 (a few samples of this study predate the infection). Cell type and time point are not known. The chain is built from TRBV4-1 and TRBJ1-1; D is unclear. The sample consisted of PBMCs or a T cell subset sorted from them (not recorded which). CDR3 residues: CASSRGIFTEAFF. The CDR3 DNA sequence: TGCGCCAGCAGCCGAGGGATTTTCACTGAAGCTTTCTTT.